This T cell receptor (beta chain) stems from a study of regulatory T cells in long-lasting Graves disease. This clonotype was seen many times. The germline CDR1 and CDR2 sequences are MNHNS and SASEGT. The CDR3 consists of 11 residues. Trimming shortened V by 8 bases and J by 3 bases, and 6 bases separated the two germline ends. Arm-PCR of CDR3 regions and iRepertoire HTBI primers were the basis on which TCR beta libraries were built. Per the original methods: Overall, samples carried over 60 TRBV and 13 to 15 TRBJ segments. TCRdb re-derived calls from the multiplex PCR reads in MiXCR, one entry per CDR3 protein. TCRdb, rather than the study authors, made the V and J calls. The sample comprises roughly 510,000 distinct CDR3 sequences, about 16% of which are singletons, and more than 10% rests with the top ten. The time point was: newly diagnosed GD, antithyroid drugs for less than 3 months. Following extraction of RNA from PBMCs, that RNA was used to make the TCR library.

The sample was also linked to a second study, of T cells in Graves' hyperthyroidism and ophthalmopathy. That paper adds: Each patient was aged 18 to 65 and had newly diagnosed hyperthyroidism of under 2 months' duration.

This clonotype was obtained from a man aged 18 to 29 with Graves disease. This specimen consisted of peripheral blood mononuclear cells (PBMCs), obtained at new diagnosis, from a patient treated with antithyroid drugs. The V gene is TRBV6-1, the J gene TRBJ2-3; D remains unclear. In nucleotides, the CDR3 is TGTGCCAGCGTGGGGACAGATACGCAGTATTTT. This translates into CASVGTDTQYF.